The 13 T cell receptor beta chains presented below share a single source sample, sequenced in a study of Graves' ophthalmopathy and Graves' hyperthyroidism. Amplifying from RNA transcripts, the study obtained TCR beta CDR3 regions. Second-round multiplex PCR came after a first-round RT-PCR that employed HTBI primers. From the multiplex PCR reads, TCRdb called clonotypes with MiXCR, one entry per CDR3 protein. Here the sample spans around 1.1 million distinct CDR3 sequences, about two fifths being singletons. Sequencing was done on a sample of peripheral blood or thyroid tissue (not recorded which). The receptors shown here come from an adult man with Graves' hyperthyroidism.

The genes are TRBV29-1 and TRBJ1-2; unclear D gene. The germline gives CDR1 SQVTM, CDR2 ANQGSEA. V was cut by 4 bases and J by 5 bases, with 20 bases left in between. This CDR3 comprises 15 residues. The CDR3 DNA reads as TGCAGCGTTGCCCCGGGAGGAGCTGAGGGATATGGCTACACCTTC. Its translation is CSVAPGGAEGYGYTF. Variable domain in full (rest from reference TRBV29-1 and TRBJ1-2): SAVISQKPSRDICQRGTSLTIQCQVDSQVTMMFWYRQQPGQSLTLIATANQGSEATYESGFVIDKFPISRPNLTFSTLTVSNMSPEDSSIYLCSVAPGGAEGYGYTFGSGTRLTVV.

This clonotype was found a few times. This may be a read error: a much more frequent sequence differs by one nucleotide. The chain links TRBV2 to TRBJ2-5, with TRBD1 identical over 8 bases. Per the germline V gene, CDR1 is SNHLY and CDR2 is FYNNEI. The CDR3 has 14 residues. CDR3: CASSEVRGQGTQYF. The DNA for the CDR3 is TGTGCCAGCAGTGAAGTCAGGGGGCAAGGGACCCAGTACTTC. Filled out from reference TRBV2 and TRBJ2-5, the complete variable domain reads EPEVTQTPSHQVTQMGQEVILRCVPISNHLYFYWYRQILGQKVEFLVSFYNNEISEKSEIFDDQFSVERPDGSNFTLKIRSTKLEDSAMYFCASSEVRGQGTQYFGPGTRLLVL.

This clonotype occurred a few times. DNA for the CDR3: TGTGCCAGCAGTTACTCGATTGGCGGGGACAGCTACGAGCAGTACTTC. Translating gives CASSYSIGGDSYEQYF. This chain joins TRBV6-6 and TRBJ2-7; a possible D gene is TRBD1 (7 bases). Germline CDR1 reads MNHNY; CDR2 reads SVGAGI (reference sequence). V lost 0 bases to trimming and J lost 3 bases, with 15 bases between them. The CDR3 runs to 16 residues.

This clonotype was seen a handful of times. This chain connects TRBV20-1 to TRBJ2-5; 9 nucleotides match TRBD2. CDR1 and CDR2 from the germline V gene are DFQATT and SNEGSKA (reference sequence). This CDR3 has 14 residues. Losses at the gene ends were 6 bases for V and 4 bases for J; bases not matched to a gene: 9. As DNA, the CDR3 is TGCAGTGCGCAATCACCGGGACTAGCAGAGACCCAGTACTTC. Residues: CSAQSPGLAETQYF.

This clonotype occurred many times. The chain is built from TRBV7-9 and TRBJ1-2, with 7 bases aligning to TRBD1. Germline V gene sequence: CDR1 SEHNR, CDR2 FQNEAQ (reference sequence). J lost 6 bases, V lost 5 bases, and 9 bases had no gene match. This CDR3 has 14 amino acids. CDR3 nucleotides: TGTGCCAGCAGCCCCCCCCCGGACAGGAATGGCTACACCTTC. It codes for CASSPPPDRNGYTF.

This clonotype occurred many times. The V gene is TRBV10-2, the J gene TRBJ2-2; D possibly corresponds to TRBD2 (6 bases). CDR3 size: 17 residues. The V end was cut by 1 base, the J end by 5 bases, with 17 bases between. Per germline, CDR1 WSHSY and CDR2 SAAADI. The CDR3 reads CASSEFSGGSRTGELFF. The CDR3 region has the DNA TGCGCCAGCAGTGAGTTCTCTGGGGGGTCGAGGACCGGGGAGCTGTTTTTT.

This clonotype was observed at least ten times. The CDR3: CASMGPPTGPYEAFF. The CDR3 nucleotides are TGTGCCAGTATGGGGCCCCCGACAGGGCCTTATGAAGCTTTCTTT. The J gene is TRBJ1-1, the V gene TRBV19, with 7 bases matching TRBD1. The junction had 15 bases not matched to a gene; V was cut back by 7 bases and J by 7 bases. This CDR3 is built from 15 residues. Germline CDR1 is LNHDA and CDR2 is SQIVND (reference sequence). Supplemented by reference TRBV19 and TRBJ1-1, the full variable domain reads DGGITQSPKYLFRKEGQNVTLSCEQNLNHDAMYWYRQDPGQGLRLIYYSQIVNDFQKGDIAEGYSVSREKKESFPLTVTSAQKNPTAFYLCASMGPPTGPYEAFFGQGTRLTVV.

At least ten counts were recorded for this clonotype. J is TRBJ1-5 and V is TRBV13; a weak D match, TRBD1 (5 bases). The CDR3 runs to 14 residues. Trimming took off 5 bases at V and 2 bases at J, with 10 bases between the two ends. Germline CDR1 and CDR2: PRHDT and FYEKMQ (reference sequence). The CDR3 bases are TGTGCCAGCAGCCCAGGGATAGGCAATCAGCCCCAGCATTTT. Its translation is CASSPGIGNQPQHF.

The sample holds many counts of this clonotype. The V gene is TRBV2, the J gene TRBJ1-2; D is unclear. Trimming pared 3 bases from V and 8 bases from J, leaving 10 bases between. Germline V CDR1 and CDR2: SNHLY, FYNNEI. CDR3 length: 12 residues. This CDR3 is CASSETSPGYTF. CDR3 nucleotides: TGTGCCAGCAGTGAGACCAGCCCCGGCTACACCTTC.

The V and J genes are TRBV6-2 or TRBV6-3 and TRBJ1-2, with 7 bases lining up with TRBD1. J lost 6 bases, V lost 6 bases, and 7 bases had no gene match. Germline V lookup: CDR1 MNHEY, CDR2 SVGEGT. There are 13 residues in the CDR3. The CDR3 loop is CASRETGKDGYTF. The CDR3 nucleotides are TGTGCCAGCAGAGAGACAGGGAAAGATGGCTACACCTTC.

This clonotype was detected ten times or more. The chain has TRBV29-1 and TRBJ1-1; D unresolved. The CDR3 has 11 residues. Trimming cost V 4 bases and J 1 base, with 4 bases left between them. Looked up from germline, CDR1 is SQVTM and CDR2 is ANQGSEA. The CDR3 sequence: CSVGRNTEAFF. As DNA, the CDR3 is TGCAGCGTTGGTAGGAACACTGAAGCTTTCTTT.

V usage is TRBV7-2 and J usage is TRBJ2-7, with 9 nucleotides matching TRBD1. The CDR3 totals 12 residues. Germline CDR1 is SGHTA and CDR2 is FQGNSA. Trimming cost V 4 bases and J 9 bases; bases outside gene matches: 4. The DNA for the CDR3 is TGTGCCAGCAGCTCTCCGACAGGGGGGCAGTACTTC. Its translation: CASSSPTGGQYF.

The V and J genes are TRBV19 and TRBJ1-5; a weak D match, TRBD1 (5 bases). The CDR3 length is 15 residues. Germline CDR1 LNHDA, CDR2 SQIVND (reference sequence). Trimming removed 7 bases at V and 1 base at J, with 14 bases between. The CDR3 DNA reads TGTGCCAGTATTGCCTACCGGGACAGCAATCAGCCCCAGCATTTT. This translates into CASIAYRDSNQPQHF.